What follows are 4 T cell receptor beta chains derived from one specimen sequenced in a study of long-term antiretroviral therapy in people with HIV. Researchers ran immunoSEQ v3.0 at survey level. Using immunoSEQ multiplex PCR, the repertoire was profiled, and TCRdb retains in-frame clones only, with some absent. The table records 20,000 to 25,000 clones, 70% to 90% of them present only once. Sequencing used unsorted PBMCs, obtained 0.6 years after starting antiretroviral therapy. The receptors shown here come from a man between 60 and 75 years old with HIV.

This chain uses TRBV5-5 with TRBJ1-4; D gene ambiguous. The CDR3 is made up of 14 amino acids. CDR1 is SGHKS, CDR2 YYEKEE, per germline (reference sequence). Trimming pared 4 bases from V and 6 bases from J, leaving 13 bases between. The CDR3: CASSLGPRDEKLFF. CDR3 sequence (DNA): TGTGCCAGCAGCCTTGGACCCCGGGATGAAAAACTGTTTTTT.

This clone was detected once. V is TRBV6-5 and J is TRBJ1-1, with 7 bases that match TRBD1. Germline V gene data show CDR1 as MNHEY and CDR2 as SVGAGI. This CDR3 has 15 amino acids. V lost 5 bases, J lost 1 base, and 7 bases stayed unmatched. The CDR3 DNA follows: TGTGCCAGCAGTCGAATACAGGGGTCGAACACTGAAGCTTTCTTT. Protein product: CASSRIQGSNTEAFF.

The CDR3 bases are TGCGCCAGCAGCCGGGACCGAGCGAACACTGAAGCTTTCTTT. It translates to CASSRDRANTEAFF. V usage is TRBV5-1 and J usage is TRBJ1-1; a weak D match, TRBD1 (5 bases). This CDR3 spans 14 amino acids. The V gene's germline CDR1 is SGHRS and CDR2 YFSETQ. Trimming took 4 bases from V and 1 from J, leaving 11 bases between them.

The sample holds a few counts of this clone. DNA for the CDR3: TGTGCCAGCAGTTCGGACCGGGACTCCTACGAGCAGTACTTC. Its protein product is CASSSDRDSYEQYF. The chain employs TRBV6-5 and TRBJ2-7; D might be TRBD2 (5 bases). CDR3 length equals 14 residues. CDR1 and CDR2 from the germline V gene are MNHEY and SVGAGI. The V end was cut by 4 bases, the J end by 0 bases, with 10 bases between.